What follows is one T cell receptor (beta chain) and its context. Its specificity is not known. This CDR3 is 15 amino acids long. Trimming took 2 bases from V and 2 from J, leaving 7 bases between them. Germline V CDR1 and CDR2: MDHEN, SYDVKM. This sample is drawn from a study of blood T cells in healthy people across ages. Study outcomes and limitations: Researchers deemed the diversity estimates from one million T cells underestimates. Comparison with aged donors showed that long-lived donors had more naive CD4+ cells and higher diversity.

A second PCR, run for about 7 to 11 cycles, used a sample-barcoded 5' primer plus a J-beta primer mix. Carrying 12 random nucleotides, a template-switch adaptor labeled each individual cDNA molecule. TCRdb recomputed calls from the 5' RACE reads with MiXCR, one row per CDR3 protein. The sample has about 1 million distinct CDR3 sequences; under 45% are singletons. A minimum of 5 micrograms of total RNA was extracted per sample. The sequence was collected from a woman in her sixties in good health. The chain couples TRBV28 to TRBJ2-6; D call uncertain. Sequenced input: blood. CDR3 DNA sequence: TGTGCCAGCAGTTTAATGGTCGCTGGGGCCAACGTCCTGACTTTC. It encodes CASSLMVAGANVLTF.